A few counts support the clone carrying this T cell receptor beta chain. Its antigen is unidentified. The data were obtained in a study of beta chain features in type 1 diabetes. The study, taken as a whole, reports: Comparison showed that naive, central memory and Treg TCRB repertoires appeared more similar among patients than among healthy donors.

Germline CDR1 reads SGHTA; CDR2 reads FQGTGA. V was clipped by 4 bases and J by 6 bases; unmatched bases: 13. The CDR3 covers 16 residues. Expressed TCRB transcripts were sequenced because the entire RNA isolate underwent reverse transcription. Method: immunoSEQ multiplex PCR; TCRdb's copy keeps in-frame clones and lacks some. The table has roughly 140,000 clones, over 7.5% seen once; the top ten hold 0.65%. The genes are TRBV7-3 and TRBJ2-3; TRBD2 matches at 7 bases. The receptor comes from a man aged 18 to 30 in good health. Sequences were obtained from central memory CD4+ T cells from blood. The CDR3 region is CASSSRSGGSIDTQYF. CDR3 DNA: TGTGCCAGCAGCTCGCGAAGCGGCGGGAGTATCGATACGCAGTATTTT.